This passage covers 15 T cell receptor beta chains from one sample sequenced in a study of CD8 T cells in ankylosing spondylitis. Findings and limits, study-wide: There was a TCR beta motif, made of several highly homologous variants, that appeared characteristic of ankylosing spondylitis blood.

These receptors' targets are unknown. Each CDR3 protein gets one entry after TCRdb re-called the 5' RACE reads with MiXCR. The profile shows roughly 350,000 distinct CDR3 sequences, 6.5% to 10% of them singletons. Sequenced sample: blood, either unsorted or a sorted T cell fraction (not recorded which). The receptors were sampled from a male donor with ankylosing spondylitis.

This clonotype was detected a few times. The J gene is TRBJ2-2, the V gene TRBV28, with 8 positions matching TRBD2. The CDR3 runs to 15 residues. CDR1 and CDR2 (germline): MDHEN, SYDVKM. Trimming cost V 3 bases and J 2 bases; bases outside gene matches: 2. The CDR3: CASSFGLANTGELFF. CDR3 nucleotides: TGTGCCAGCAGTTTTGGACTAGCAAACACCGGGGAGCTGTTTTTT.

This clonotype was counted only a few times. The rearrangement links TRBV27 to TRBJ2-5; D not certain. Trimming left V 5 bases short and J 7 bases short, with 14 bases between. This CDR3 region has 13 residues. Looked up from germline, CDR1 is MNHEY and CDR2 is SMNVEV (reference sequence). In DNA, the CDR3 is TGTGCCAGCAGTGTAGGAGTCGGCGGGACCCAGTACTTC. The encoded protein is CASSVGVGGTQYF.

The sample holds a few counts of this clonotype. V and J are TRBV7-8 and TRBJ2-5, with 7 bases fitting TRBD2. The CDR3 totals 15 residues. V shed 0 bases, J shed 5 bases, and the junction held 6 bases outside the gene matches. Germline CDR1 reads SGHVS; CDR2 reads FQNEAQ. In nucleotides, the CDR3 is TGTGCCAGCAGCTTAGCCGGCGGGAGAAGGGAGACCCAGTACTTC. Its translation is CASSLAGGRRETQYF. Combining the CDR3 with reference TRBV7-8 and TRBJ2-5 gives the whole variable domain GAGVSQSPRYKVAKRGQDVALRCDPISGHVSLFWYQQALGQGPEFLTYFQNEAQLDKSGLPSDRFFAERPEGSVSTLKIQRTQQEDSAVYLCASSLAGGRRETQYFGPGTRLLVL.

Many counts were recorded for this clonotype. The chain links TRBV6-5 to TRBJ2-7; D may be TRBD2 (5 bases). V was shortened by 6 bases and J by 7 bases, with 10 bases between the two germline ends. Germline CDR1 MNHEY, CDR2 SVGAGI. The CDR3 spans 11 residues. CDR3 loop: CASSAGGEQYF. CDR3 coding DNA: TGTGCCAGCAGCGCGGGTGGGGAGCAGTACTTC.

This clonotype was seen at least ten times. The CDR3 protein is CASSQLAGGGNEQFF. CDR3 nucleotide sequence: TGTGCCAGCAGCCAACTAGCGGGAGGAGGCAATGAGCAGTTCTTC. This chain links TRBV12-3 or TRBV12-4 with TRBJ2-1, with 12 bases matching TRBD2. CDR3 length equals 15 residues. The junction had 6 bases not matched to a gene; V was cut back by 6 bases and J by 6 bases.

The CDR3 reads CASIQDSNTGELFF. The DNA of the CDR3 is TGCGCCAGCATACAGGATTCCAACACCGGGGAGCTGTTTTTT. The chain joins TRBV5-1 to TRBJ2-2; a weak D match, TRBD1 (5 bases). V lost 6 bases and J lost 2, with 11 bases in between. The CDR3 loop spans 14 amino acids. Germline CDR1 is SGHRS and CDR2 is YFSETQ. Supplemented by reference TRBV5-1 and TRBJ2-2, the full variable domain reads KAGVTQTPRYLIKTRGQQVTLSCSPISGHRSVSWYQQTPGQGLQFLFEYFSETQRNKGNFPGRFSGRQFSNSRSEMNVSTLELGDSALYLCASIQDSNTGELFFGEGSRLTVL.

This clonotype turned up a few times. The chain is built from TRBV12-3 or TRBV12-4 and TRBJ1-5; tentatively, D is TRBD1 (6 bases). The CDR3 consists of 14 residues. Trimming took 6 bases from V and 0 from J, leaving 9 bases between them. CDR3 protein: CASSSDSSNQPQHF. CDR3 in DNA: TGTGCCAGCAGCTCGGACAGTAGCAATCAGCCCCAGCATTTT.

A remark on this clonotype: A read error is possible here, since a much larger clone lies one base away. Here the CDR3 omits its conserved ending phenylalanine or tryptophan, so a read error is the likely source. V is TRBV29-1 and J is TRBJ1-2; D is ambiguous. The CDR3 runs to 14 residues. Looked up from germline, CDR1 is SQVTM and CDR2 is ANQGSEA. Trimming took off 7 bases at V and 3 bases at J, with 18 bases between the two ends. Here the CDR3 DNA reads TGCAGCGCTGGCACTTATACTGCTGACTATGGCTACACCCTC. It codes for CSAGTYTADYGYTL.

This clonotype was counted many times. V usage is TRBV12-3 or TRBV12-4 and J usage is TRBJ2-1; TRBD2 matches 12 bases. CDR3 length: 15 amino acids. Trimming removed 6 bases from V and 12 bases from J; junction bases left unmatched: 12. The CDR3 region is CASSQLAGGHYAQFF. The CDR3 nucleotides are TGTGCCAGCAGCCAACTAGCGGGAGGTCATTATGCGCAGTTCTTC.

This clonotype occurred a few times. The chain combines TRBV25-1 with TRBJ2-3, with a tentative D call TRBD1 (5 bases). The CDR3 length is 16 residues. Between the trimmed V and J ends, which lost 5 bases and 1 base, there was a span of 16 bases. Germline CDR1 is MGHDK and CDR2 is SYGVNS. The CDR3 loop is CASSKGFQLGTDTQYF. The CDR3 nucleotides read TGTGCCAGCAGTAAGGGGTTTCAGTTAGGCACAGATACGCAGTATTTT.

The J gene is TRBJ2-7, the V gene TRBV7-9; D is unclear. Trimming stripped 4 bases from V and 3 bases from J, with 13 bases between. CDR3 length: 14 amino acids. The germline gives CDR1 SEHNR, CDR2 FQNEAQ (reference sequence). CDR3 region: CASSSLLRLYEQYF. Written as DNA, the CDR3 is TGTGCCAGCAGCTCCCTACTACGCCTCTACGAGCAGTACTTC. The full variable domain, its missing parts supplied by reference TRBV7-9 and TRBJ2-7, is DTGVSQNPRHKITKRGQNVTFRCDPISEHNRLYWYRQTLGQGPEFLTYFQNEAQLEKSRLLSDRFSAERPKGSFSTLEIQRTEQGDSAMYLCASSSLLRLYEQYFGPGTRLTVT.

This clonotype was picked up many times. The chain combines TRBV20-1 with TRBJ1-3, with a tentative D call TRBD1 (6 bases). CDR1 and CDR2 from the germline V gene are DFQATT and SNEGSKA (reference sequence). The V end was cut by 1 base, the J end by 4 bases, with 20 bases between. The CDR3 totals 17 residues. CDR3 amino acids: CSARVPWTEVLGNTIYF. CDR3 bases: TGCAGTGCTAGAGTACCCTGGACAGAAGTTTTAGGAAACACCATATATTTT.

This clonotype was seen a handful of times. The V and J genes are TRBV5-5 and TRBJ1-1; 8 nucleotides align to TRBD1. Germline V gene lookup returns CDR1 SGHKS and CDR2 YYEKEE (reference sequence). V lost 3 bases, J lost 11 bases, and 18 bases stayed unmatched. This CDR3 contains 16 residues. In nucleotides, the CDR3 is TGTGCCAGCAGCTCAATCTCGTCCGGGACAGGTCGATACGCTTTCTTT. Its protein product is CASSSISSGTGRYAFF. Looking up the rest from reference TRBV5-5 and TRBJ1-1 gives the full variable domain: DAGVTQSPTHLIKTRGQQVTLRCSPISGHKSVSWYQQVLGQGPQFIFQYYEKEERGRGNFPDRFSARQFPNYSSELNVNALLLGDSALYLCASSSISSGTGRYAFFGQGTRLTVV.

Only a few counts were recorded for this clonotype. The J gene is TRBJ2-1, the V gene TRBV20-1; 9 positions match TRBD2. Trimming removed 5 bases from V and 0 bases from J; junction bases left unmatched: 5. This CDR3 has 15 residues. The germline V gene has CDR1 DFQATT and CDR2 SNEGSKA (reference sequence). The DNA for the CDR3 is TGCAGTGCTCCCCGCGGGAGGGGCTCCTACAATGAGCAGTTCTTC. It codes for CSAPRGRGSYNEQFF.

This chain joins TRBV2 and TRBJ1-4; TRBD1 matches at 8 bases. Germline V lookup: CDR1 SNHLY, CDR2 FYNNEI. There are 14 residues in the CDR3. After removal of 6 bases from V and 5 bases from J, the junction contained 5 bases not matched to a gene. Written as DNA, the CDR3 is TGTGCCAGCAGAGACAGGGGATTGAATGAAAAACTGTTTTTT. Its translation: CASRDRGLNEKLFF.